This TCR beta chain was sequenced in a study of a mutant IDH1 vaccine in newly diagnosed glioma. The wider study: Receipt of radiotherapy, temozolomide, or both preceded the study, and most received both. The study's findings and limits: Pseudoprogression appeared independent of alterations in top peripheral clonotypes.

Points on this clone: Its antigen is unknown.

Trimming removed 0 bases from V and 8 bases from J, with 16 bases in between. Germline-derived CDR1 and CDR2 are MNHNY and SVGAGI (reference sequence). CDR3 length: 16 residues. Time point in this sample: week 35, safety follow-up. Vaccination comprised doses that each held 300 ug of mutant IDH1 20-mer peptide, plus topical imiquimod. In weeks 1, 3, 5, 7, 11, 15, 19 and 23, patients were immunized, eight times in all. Here immunoSEQ multiplex PCR was the method, and the copy in TCRdb shows in-frame clones only, minus some. This sample carries around 53,000 clones, approximately 79% of them seen once, and the ten largest clones take around 6.7%.

The clonotype comes from a man aged 40-50 years with glioma. The source was PBMCs, collected from a glioma patient whose treatment included an IDH1 peptide vaccine. The chain carries TRBV6-6 and TRBJ2-2, with a weak D call TRBD2 (5 bases). CDR3 in amino acids: CASSYSRTLEGGELFF. The CDR3 bases are TGTGCCAGCAGTTACTCGAGGACCCTCGAGGGTGGGGAGCTGTTTTTT.